This T cell receptor beta chain is from a study of OX40 agonist ivuxolimab in advanced cancers. Study background: Antecedent anti-PD-1, anti-PD-L1 or anti-CTLA-4 therapy was permissible, with 30% to 50% having received some. Whole-study findings and limits: Expanded clones tended on average to be more numerous among CD8+ T cells than CD4+.

On this clone itself: Its antigen is unidentified.

The trim removed 6 bases at V and 4 bases at J, leaving 8 bases unmatched. In germline, CDR1 is WSHSY, CDR2 SAAADI. CDR3 size: 15 residues. Assay used: immunoSEQ multiplex PCR; TCRdb lists only in-frame clones, some missing. The data contain some 67,000 clones, around 85% of them singletons. Material: CD4+ or CD8+ T cells sorted from blood, obtained in a trial of the OX40 agonist ivuxolimab. The chain carries TRBV10-2 and TRBJ2-3; 9 nucleotides match TRBD1. This receptor was obtained from an adult with an advanced solid tumor such as melanoma, head and neck, liver or kidney cancer. CDR3 nucleotides: TGCGCCAGCAGGTTACAGGGGGCGCGCCCAGATACGCAGTATTTT. Translation gives CASRLQGARPDTQYF.